Listed below are T cell receptor beta chains from one sample, sequenced in a study of blood T cell repertoires in COVID-19. Clones were sequenced by immunoSEQ multiplex PCR, and TCRdb holds only the in-frame ones, with some missing. The sample shows around 100,000 clones, 80% to 90% of them seen only once. Sequencing was done on a sample of peripheral blood. Source of these receptors: a man in his forties or fifties with acute or convalescent COVID-19. The CDR3 runs from the conserved cysteine through the conserved F or W. A D gene is named only where the DNA matches it firmly. Expanded clones get a size class; other rows say once, few or many, or leave the size out.

D gene: TRBD1
clone size: once
J gene: TRBJ1-5
V gene: TRBV19
CDR3 DNA: TGTGCCAGTAGAATGAACAGACAGGGATTCAATCAGCCCCAGCATTTT
CDR3 protein: CASRMNRQGFNQPQHF

D gene: -
clone size: once
J gene: TRBJ2-1
V gene: TRBV14
CDR3 DNA: TGTGCCAGCAGCCAAGTGAAGGGGGCCTACAATGAGCAGTTCTTC
CDR3 protein: CASSQVKGAYNEQFF

D gene: TRBD1
clone size: -
J gene: TRBJ2-2
V gene: TRBV7-3
CDR3 DNA: TGTGCCAGCAGCCCCAACAGGGGTGACGGGGAGCTGTTTTTT
CDR3 protein: CASSPNRGDGELFF

D gene: TRBD2
clone size: -
J gene: TRBJ2-2
V gene: TRBV5-1
CDR3 DNA: TGCGCCAGCAGCTTAGCGGGGGGTAACACCGGGGAGCTGTTTTTT
CDR3 protein: CASSLAGGNTGELFF

D gene: -
clone size: -
J gene: TRBJ2-1
V gene: TRBV7-9
CDR3 DNA: TGTGCCAGCAGCCGGAGTGCCACCAATGAGCAGTTCTTC
CDR3 protein: CASSRSATNEQFF

D gene: TRBD1
clone size: -
J gene: TRBJ2-3
V gene: TRBV29-1
CDR3 DNA: TGCAGCGTTGAAGGACGGAGGGACAGGGCCACAGATACGCAGTATTTT
CDR3 protein: CSVEGRRDRATDTQYF

D gene: -
clone size: -
J gene: TRBJ1-2
V gene: TRBV3-1/TRBV3-2
CDR3 DNA: TGTGCCAGCAGCCAGGACAGCCCTAACTATGGCTACACCTTC
CDR3 protein: CASSQDSPNYGYTF

D gene: TRBD2
clone size: -
J gene: TRBJ2-1
V gene: TRBV23-1
CDR3 DNA: TGCGCCAGCACTCCTCGGGGAGGGGACCATCACAATGAGCAGTTCTTC
CDR3 protein: CASTPRGGDHHNEQFF

D gene: TRBD2
clone size: -
J gene: TRBJ2-3
V gene: TRBV9
CDR3 DNA: TGTGCCAGCAGCGTTACGACTAGCGGGGGGGCTCTAAACACAGATACGCAGTATTTT
CDR3 protein: CASSVTTSGGALNTDTQYF

D gene: -
clone size: -
J gene: TRBJ1-1
V gene: TRBV18
CDR3 DNA: TGTGCCAGCTCACCATCCATTTTACAGAACACTGAAGCTTTCTTT
CDR3 protein: CASSPSILQNTEAFF

D gene: -
clone size: -
J gene: TRBJ1-1
V gene: TRBV5-1
CDR3 DNA: TGCGCCAGCAGCTTGGGAGTGTTGAACACTGAAGCTTTCTTT
CDR3 protein: CASSLGVLNTEAFF

D gene: TRBD2
clone size: -
J gene: TRBJ2-2
V gene: TRBV24-1
CDR3 DNA: TGTGCCACCAGTGATTTGACTAAGCGGGGGGCGAACACCGGGGAGCTGTTTTTT
CDR3 protein: CATSDLTKRGANTGELFF

D gene: -
clone size: -
J gene: TRBJ1-2
V gene: TRBV6-6
CDR3 DNA: TGTGCCAGCAGCCGATATATAAGATCTGACAGATTTAACTATGGCTACACCTTC
CDR3 protein: CASSRYIRSDRFNYGYTF

D gene: TRBD2
clone size: -
J gene: TRBJ2-5
V gene: TRBV2
CDR3 DNA: TGTGCCAGCAGATCCGGGACTAGCGGGGTGGAGACCCAGTACTTC
CDR3 protein: CASRSGTSGVETQYF

D gene: TRBD1
clone size: -
J gene: TRBJ2-7
V gene: TRBV6-1
CDR3 DNA: TGTGCCAGCAGTGAAAAGCGAGCCGACAGGGGGCTCCCCTACGAGCAGTACTTC
CDR3 protein: CASSEKRADRGLPYEQYF

D gene: -
clone size: -
J gene: TRBJ2-2
V gene: TRBV19
CDR3 DNA: TGTGCCAGTAGTATAAATCCCACGAACACCGGGGAGCTGTTTTTT
CDR3 protein: CASSINPTNTGELFF

D gene: TRBD1
clone size: -
J gene: TRBJ2-2
V gene: TRBV4-1
CDR3 DNA: TGCGCCAGCAGCCAAGATGGGCAGGGGGCGAACACCGGGGAGCTGTTTTTT
CDR3 protein: CASSQDGQGANTGELFF

D gene: -
clone size: -
J gene: TRBJ1-1
V gene: TRBV15
CDR3 DNA: TGTGCCACCAGCACGACAAGGAACACTGAAGCTTTCTTT
CDR3 protein: CATSTTRNTEAFF

D gene: -
clone size: medium-sized
J gene: TRBJ2-1
V gene: TRBV9
CDR3 DNA: TGTGCCAGCAGCGCCTTTAGGGGTTCCTACAATGAGCAGTTCTTC
CDR3 protein: CASSAFRGSYNEQFF

D gene: TRBD1
clone size: -
J gene: TRBJ1-3
V gene: TRBV7-6
CDR3 DNA: TGTGCCAGCAGCTCGTCGGCAGGGGGGACAGGAAACACCATATATTTT
CDR3 protein: CASSSSAGGTGNTIYF

D gene: -
clone size: -
J gene: TRBJ1-5
V gene: TRBV2
CDR3 DNA: TGTGCCAGCCAGGATAGCAATCAGCCCCAGCATTTT
CDR3 protein: CASQDSNQPQHF

D gene: -
clone size: few
J gene: TRBJ1-6
V gene: TRBV7-3
CDR3 DNA: TGTGCCAGCAGCTCAGGACTTTATACGAATTCACCCCTCCACTTT
CDR3 protein: CASSSGLYTNSPLHF

D gene: -
clone size: -
J gene: TRBJ2-7
V gene: TRBV2
CDR3 DNA: TGTGCCAGCAGCAGGGAAAGGAGCTACGAGCAGTACTTC
CDR3 protein: CASSRERSYEQYF

D gene: -
clone size: -
J gene: TRBJ1-2
V gene: TRBV5-1
CDR3 DNA: TGCGCCAGCAGCTTAGACAGTGGCGTCTATGGCTACACCTTC
CDR3 protein: CASSLDSGVYGYTF

D gene: TRBD1
clone size: few
J gene: TRBJ2-3
V gene: TRBV7-9
CDR3 DNA: TGTGCCAGCAGCTGGACAGGGCGGCCAGATACGCAGTATTTT
CDR3 protein: CASSWTGRPDTQYF

D gene: TRBD1
clone size: -
J gene: TRBJ1-2
V gene: TRBV7-9
CDR3 DNA: TGTGCCAGCAGCCCGGGACAGCTATATGGCTACACCTTC
CDR3 protein: CASSPGQLYGYTF

D gene: TRBD2
clone size: -
J gene: TRBJ2-2
V gene: TRBV7-9
CDR3 DNA: TGTGCCAGCACCCGGACTAGCGGGGGGGCCTTGGACACCGGGGAGCTGTTTTTT
CDR3 protein: CASTRTSGGALDTGELFF

D gene: -
clone size: -
J gene: TRBJ1-5
V gene: TRBV19
CDR3 DNA: TGTGCCAGTAGTATCCAGGGTAGGCAGCCCCAGCATTTT
CDR3 protein: CASSIQGRQPQHF

D gene: TRBD2
clone size: -
J gene: TRBJ2-3
V gene: TRBV7-6
CDR3 DNA: TGTGCCAGCAGCTCTTCAGCGGGGGGACAAACGCAGTATTTT
CDR3 protein: CASSSSAGGQTQYF

D gene: TRBD1
clone size: -
J gene: TRBJ2-5
V gene: TRBV18
CDR3 DNA: TGTGCCAGCTCACCTAACCCGGGACAGAAACAAGAGACCCAGTACTTC
CDR3 protein: CASSPNPGQKQETQYF

D gene: TRBD1
clone size: -
J gene: TRBJ2-7
V gene: TRBV3-1/TRBV3-2
CDR3 DNA: TGTGCCAGCAGCCAAGCGCCACAGGGGGCCGAGCAGTACTTC
CDR3 protein: CASSQAPQGAEQYF

D gene: -
clone size: -
J gene: TRBJ2-7
V gene: TRBV11-2
CDR3 DNA: TGTGCCAGCAGCTTAATAGGGTCGGGGGCCTACGAGCAGTACTTC
CDR3 protein: CASSLIGSGAYEQYF

D gene: TRBD1
clone size: -
J gene: TRBJ1-1
V gene: TRBV24-1
CDR3 DNA: TGTGCCACCAGTGATCCCGGGACAGGAGAAGCTTTCTTT
CDR3 protein: CATSDPGTGEAFF

D gene: -
clone size: -
J gene: TRBJ2-7
V gene: TRBV7-9
CDR3 DNA: TGTGCCAGCAGCTTAGATTTCGAGGACGAGCAGTACTTC
CDR3 protein: CASSLDFEDEQYF

D gene: TRBD2
clone size: -
J gene: TRBJ2-3
V gene: TRBV5-1
CDR3 DNA: TGCGCCAGCAGCGGTGGGACAAGCGGGGGACCCGGAGATACGCAGTATTTT
CDR3 protein: CASSGGTSGGPGDTQYF

D gene: -
clone size: -
J gene: TRBJ2-3
V gene: TRBV7-3
CDR3 DNA: TGTGCCAGCAGCTTAATGGCGGGGACTAGCACAGATACGCAGTATTTT
CDR3 protein: CASSLMAGTSTDTQYF

D gene: -
clone size: medium-sized
J gene: TRBJ2-7
V gene: TRBV7-9
CDR3 DNA: TGTGCCAGCAGCCGCCCAGGGGCCTACGAGCAGTACTTC
CDR3 protein: CASSRPGAYEQYF

D gene: -
clone size: -
J gene: TRBJ2-1
V gene: TRBV19
CDR3 DNA: TGTGCCAGTAGTATTACTGGGGGGGCTTACAATGAGCAGTTCTTC
CDR3 protein: CASSITGGAYNEQFF

D gene: -
clone size: -
J gene: TRBJ2-5
V gene: TRBV29-1
CDR3 DNA: TGCAGCGTTGAAGACACCCCCTTGTTGGCAGGGAACCAAGAGACCCAGTACTTC
CDR3 protein: CSVEDTPLLAGNQETQYF

D gene: TRBD2
clone size: -
J gene: TRBJ2-1
V gene: TRBV9
CDR3 DNA: TGTGCCAGCAGCGTAGCTCTCGCTAGCGGGGGGGAAAATGAGCAGTTCTTC
CDR3 protein: CASSVALASGGENEQFF

D gene: TRBD2
clone size: -
J gene: TRBJ2-5
V gene: TRBV20-1
CDR3 DNA: TGCAGTGCTAGTAATCGGGCGGGGGTGCGAGAGACCCAGTACTTC
CDR3 protein: CSASNRAGVRETQYF

D gene: TRBD2
clone size: -
J gene: TRBJ2-3
V gene: TRBV3-1/TRBV3-2
CDR3 DNA: TGTGCCAGCAGCCGCGGACTAGCGGATCCTAGCACAGATACGCAGTATTTT
CDR3 protein: CASSRGLADPSTDTQYF

D gene: TRBD1
clone size: once
J gene: TRBJ2-7
V gene: TRBV27
CDR3 DNA: TGTGCCAGCAGTTTATCCAGGGGGCCTTCCTACGAGCAGTACTTC
CDR3 protein: CASSLSRGPSYEQYF

D gene: -
clone size: -
J gene: TRBJ2-2
V gene: TRBV19
CDR3 DNA: TGTGCCAGTAGTATTGGCGGGGTTAACACCGGGGAGCTGTTTTTT
CDR3 protein: CASSIGGVNTGELFF

D gene: TRBD2
clone size: -
J gene: TRBJ2-3
V gene: TRBV19
CDR3 DNA: TGTGCCAGTAGTTGGACTAGCGGGGGAGCGAAGGTAGATACGCAGTATTTT
CDR3 protein: CASSWTSGGAKVDTQYF

D gene: -
clone size: -
J gene: TRBJ2-2
V gene: TRBV12-5
CDR3 DNA: TGTGCTAGTGGTTTGGTAGTCAGTCCAAACACCGGGGAGCTGTTTTTT
CDR3 protein: CASGLVVSPNTGELFF

D gene: TRBD1
clone size: -
J gene: TRBJ1-5
V gene: TRBV28
CDR3 DNA: TGTGCCAGCAGTTTACCAGGGGGAATTAATCAGCCCCAGCATTTT
CDR3 protein: CASSLPGGINQPQHF

D gene: -
clone size: -
J gene: TRBJ2-7
V gene: TRBV11-2
CDR3 DNA: TGTGCCAGCAGCTCAGGGTTTGCCTACGAGCAGTACTTC
CDR3 protein: CASSSGFAYEQYF

D gene: -
clone size: -
J gene: TRBJ2-7
V gene: TRBV6-5
CDR3 DNA: TGTGCCAGCAAAGGTGGTGGAGGTTCCTACGAGCAGTACTTC
CDR3 protein: CASKGGGGSYEQYF

D gene: TRBD1
clone size: -
J gene: TRBJ2-3
V gene: TRBV19
CDR3 DNA: TGTGCCAGTCGAAGGGGGCTTGACACAGATACGCAGTATTTT
CDR3 protein: CASRRGLDTDTQYF

D gene: TRBD2
clone size: once
J gene: TRBJ2-1
V gene: TRBV6-4
CDR3 DNA: TGTGCCAGCAGTGACTCATCCGGACTAGCGGCCCAGGAGCAGTTCTTC
CDR3 protein: CASSDSSGLAAQEQFF

D gene: -
clone size: -
J gene: TRBJ2-7
V gene: TRBV15
CDR3 DNA: TGTGCCACCAGCAGAGAACAGGGCTACGAGCAGTACTTC
CDR3 protein: CATSREQGYEQYF

D gene: -
clone size: once
J gene: TRBJ2-2
V gene: TRBV4-2
CDR3 DNA: TGTGCCAGCAGCCAAGCTACGGGGGAGAACACCGGGGAGCTGTTTTTT
CDR3 protein: CASSQATGENTGELFF

D gene: TRBD1
clone size: few
J gene: TRBJ1-1
V gene: TRBV3-1/TRBV3-2
CDR3 DNA: TGTGCCAGCAGTCCTTGGACAGGCTGGGGCACTGAAGCTTTCTTT
CDR3 protein: CASSPWTGWGTEAFF

D gene: -
clone size: once
J gene: TRBJ1-2
V gene: TRBV5-4
CDR3 DNA: TGTGCCAGCAGCTTGGACCGGGGGGTTAGTGGCTACACCTTC
CDR3 protein: CASSLDRGVSGYTF

D gene: -
clone size: -
J gene: TRBJ2-5
V gene: TRBV20-1
CDR3 DNA: TGCAGTGCTAGCGACCAAGAGACCCAGTACTTC
CDR3 protein: CSASDQETQYF

D gene: -
clone size: once
J gene: TRBJ1-6
V gene: TRBV6-5
CDR3 DNA: TGTGCCAGCATGGTCTATACAGCGGGGGAGTCACCCCTCCACTTT
CDR3 protein: CASMVYTAGESPLHF

D gene: TRBD2
clone size: once
J gene: TRBJ2-1
V gene: TRBV5-1
CDR3 DNA: TGCGCCAGCAGCTTACCGTCCGGGACTAGCTTCGATGAGCAGTTCTTC
CDR3 protein: CASSLPSGTSFDEQFF

D gene: -
clone size: -
J gene: TRBJ2-1
V gene: TRBV6-5
CDR3 DNA: TGTGCCAGCAGATGGGACCCGGGGGACAATGAGCAGTTCTTC
CDR3 protein: CASRWDPGDNEQFF

D gene: TRBD2
clone size: few
J gene: TRBJ2-3
V gene: TRBV4-1
CDR3 DNA: TGCGCCAGCAGCCAAGATGGGAGCGGGGGGACTCCTAGCACAGATACGCAGTATTTT
CDR3 protein: CASSQDGSGGTPSTDTQYF